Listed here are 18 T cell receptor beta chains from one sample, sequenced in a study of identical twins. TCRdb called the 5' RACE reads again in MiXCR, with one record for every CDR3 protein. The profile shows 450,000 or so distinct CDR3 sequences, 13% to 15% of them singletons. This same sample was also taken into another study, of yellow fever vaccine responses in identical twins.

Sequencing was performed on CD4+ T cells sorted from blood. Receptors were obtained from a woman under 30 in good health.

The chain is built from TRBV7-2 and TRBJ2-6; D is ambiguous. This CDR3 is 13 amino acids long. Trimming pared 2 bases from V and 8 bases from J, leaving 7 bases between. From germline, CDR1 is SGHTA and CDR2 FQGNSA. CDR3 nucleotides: TGTGCCAGCAGCTTATGGGTGACCAACGTCCTGACTTTC. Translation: CASSLWVTNVLTF.

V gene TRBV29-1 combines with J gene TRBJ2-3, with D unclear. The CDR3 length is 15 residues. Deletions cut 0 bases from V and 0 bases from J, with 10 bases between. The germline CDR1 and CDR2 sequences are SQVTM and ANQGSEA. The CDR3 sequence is CSVEDRSVSTDTQYF. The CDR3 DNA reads TGCAGCGTTGAAGATCGTTCCGTAAGCACAGATACGCAGTATTTT.

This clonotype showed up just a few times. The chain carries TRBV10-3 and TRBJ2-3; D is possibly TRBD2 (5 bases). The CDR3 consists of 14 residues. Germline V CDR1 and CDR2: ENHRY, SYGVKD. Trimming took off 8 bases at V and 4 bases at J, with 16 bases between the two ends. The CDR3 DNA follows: TGTGCCATCGGATCCCAGCTAGCAGCAGATACGCAGTATTTT. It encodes CAIGSQLAADTQYF.

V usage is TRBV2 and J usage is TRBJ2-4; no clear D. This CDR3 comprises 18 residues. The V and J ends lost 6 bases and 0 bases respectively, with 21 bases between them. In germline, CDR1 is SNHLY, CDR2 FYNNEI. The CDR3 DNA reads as TGTGCCAGCAGATCTGGGCTAGAAGAATTGGGAGCCAAAAACATTCAGTACTTC. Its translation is CASRSGLEELGAKNIQYF.

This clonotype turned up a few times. In nucleotides, the CDR3 is TGTGCTAGTGACAGTTTGTTGTTCTTC. Protein product: CASDSLLFF. This chain uses TRBV12-5 with TRBJ2-1; no clear D gene. With 7 bases removed from V and 15 bases from J, the gap between germline ends came to 10 bases. CDR1 and CDR2 (germline): LGHNT, FRNRAP. The CDR3 extends over 9 amino acids.

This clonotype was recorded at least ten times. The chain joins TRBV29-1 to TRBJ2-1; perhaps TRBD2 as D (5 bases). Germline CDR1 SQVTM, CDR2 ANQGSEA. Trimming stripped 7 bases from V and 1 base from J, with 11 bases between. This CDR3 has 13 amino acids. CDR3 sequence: CSATEVSYNEQFF. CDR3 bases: TGCAGCGCCACGGAGGTGTCCTACAATGAGCAGTTCTTC.

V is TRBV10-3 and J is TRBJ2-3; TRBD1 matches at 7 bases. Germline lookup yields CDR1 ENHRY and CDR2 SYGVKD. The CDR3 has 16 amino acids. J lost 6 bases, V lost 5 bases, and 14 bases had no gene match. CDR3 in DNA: TGTGCCATCAGTCTTGGGGGTACAGGGGACCCGGATACGCAGTATTTT. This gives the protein CAISLGGTGDPDTQYF.

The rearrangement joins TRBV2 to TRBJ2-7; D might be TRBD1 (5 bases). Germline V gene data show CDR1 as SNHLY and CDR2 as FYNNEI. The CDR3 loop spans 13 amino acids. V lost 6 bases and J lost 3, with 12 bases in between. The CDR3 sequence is CASRKIRDYEQYF. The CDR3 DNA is TGTGCCAGCAGGAAGATCAGGGACTACGAGCAGTACTTC.

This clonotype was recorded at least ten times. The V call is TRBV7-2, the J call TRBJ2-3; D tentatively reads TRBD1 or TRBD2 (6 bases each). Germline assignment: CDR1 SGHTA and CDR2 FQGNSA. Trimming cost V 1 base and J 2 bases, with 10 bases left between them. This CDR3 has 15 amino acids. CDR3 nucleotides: TGTGCCAGCAGCTTAGGGGGGGCACCCACAGATACGCAGTATTTT. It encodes CASSLGGAPTDTQYF.

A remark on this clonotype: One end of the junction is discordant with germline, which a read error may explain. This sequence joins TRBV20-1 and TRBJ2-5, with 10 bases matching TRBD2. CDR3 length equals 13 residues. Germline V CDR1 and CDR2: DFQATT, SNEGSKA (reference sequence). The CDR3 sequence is CSARLAGQGTQYF. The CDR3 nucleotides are TGCAGTGCCAGACTAGCGGGCCAAGGGACCCAGTACTTC.

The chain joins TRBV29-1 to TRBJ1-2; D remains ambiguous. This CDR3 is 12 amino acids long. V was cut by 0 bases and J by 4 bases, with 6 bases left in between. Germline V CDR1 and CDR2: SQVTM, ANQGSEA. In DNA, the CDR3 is TGCAGCGTTGAAGATCGCAGCTATGGCTACACCTTC. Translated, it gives CSVEDRSYGYTF.

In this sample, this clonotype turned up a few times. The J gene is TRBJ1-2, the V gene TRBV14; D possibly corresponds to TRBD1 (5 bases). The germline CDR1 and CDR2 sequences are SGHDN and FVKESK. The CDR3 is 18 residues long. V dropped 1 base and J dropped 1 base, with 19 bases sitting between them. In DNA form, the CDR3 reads TGTGCCAGCAGCCAAGTGGCAGGGCGACGGCAGGGTAACTATGGCTACACCTTC. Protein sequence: CASSQVAGRRQGNYGYTF.

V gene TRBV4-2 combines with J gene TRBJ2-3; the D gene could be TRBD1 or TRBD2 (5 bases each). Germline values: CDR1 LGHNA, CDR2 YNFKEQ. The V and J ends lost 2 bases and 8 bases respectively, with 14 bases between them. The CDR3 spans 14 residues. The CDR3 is CASSQRVGEGTQYF. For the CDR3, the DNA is TGTGCCAGCAGCCAAAGAGTGGGGGAAGGTACGCAGTATTTT.

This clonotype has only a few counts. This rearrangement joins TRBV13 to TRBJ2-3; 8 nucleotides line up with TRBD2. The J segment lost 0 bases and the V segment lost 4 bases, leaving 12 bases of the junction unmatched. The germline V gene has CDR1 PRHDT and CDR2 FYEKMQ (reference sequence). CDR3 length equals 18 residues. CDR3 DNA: TGTGCCAGCAGCTCGTTCCCAAAGACTAGCGCGAGCACAGATACGCAGTATTTT. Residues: CASSSFPKTSASTDTQYF.

The CDR3 region has the DNA TGCAGTGCTAGAAAACTAGTCTCTAGCACAGATACGCAGTATTTT. This sequence encodes CSARKLVSSTDTQYF. The chain joins TRBV20-1 to TRBJ2-3; the D gene is possibly TRBD2 (5 bases). The CDR3 runs 15 residues. Germline values: CDR1 DFQATT, CDR2 SNEGSKA (reference sequence). Trimming shortened V by 2 bases and J by 0 bases, and 12 bases separated the two germline ends.

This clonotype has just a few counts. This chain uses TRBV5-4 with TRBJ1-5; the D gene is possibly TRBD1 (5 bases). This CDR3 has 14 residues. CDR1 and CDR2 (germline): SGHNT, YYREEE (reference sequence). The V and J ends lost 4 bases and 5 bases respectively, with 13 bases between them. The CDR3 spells CASSLGPKDQPQHF. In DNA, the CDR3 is TGTGCCAGCAGCCTGGGACCCAAAGATCAGCCCCAGCATTTT. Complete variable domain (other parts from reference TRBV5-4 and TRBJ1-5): ETGVTQSPTHLIKTRGQQVTLRCSSQSGHNTVSWYQQALGQGPQFIFQYYREEENGRGNFPPRFSGLQFPNYSSELNVNALELDDSALYLCASSLGPKDQPQHFGDGTRLSIL.

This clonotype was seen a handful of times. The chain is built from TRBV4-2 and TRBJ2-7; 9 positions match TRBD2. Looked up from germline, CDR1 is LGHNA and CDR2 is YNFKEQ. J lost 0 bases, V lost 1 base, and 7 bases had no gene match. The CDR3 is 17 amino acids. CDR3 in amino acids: CASSQAPGSGSSYEQYF. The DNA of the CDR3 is TGTGCCAGCAGCCAAGCCCCCGGTAGCGGGAGCTCCTACGAGCAGTACTTC.

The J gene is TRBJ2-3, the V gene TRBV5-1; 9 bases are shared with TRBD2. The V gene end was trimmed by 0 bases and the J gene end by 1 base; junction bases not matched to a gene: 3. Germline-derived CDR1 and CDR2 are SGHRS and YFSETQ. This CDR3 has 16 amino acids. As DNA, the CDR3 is TGCGCCAGCAGCTTGGGAGCGGGGGGAGGCACAGATACGCAGTATTTT. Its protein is CASSLGAGGGTDTQYF.